A selection of T cell receptor beta chains follows, all from one sample in a study of PD-1 blockade in classical Hodgkin lymphoma. Produced via immunoSEQ multiplex PCR; TCRdb's table is partial and in-frame only. The table lists about 11,000 clones, about 80% of them singletons, with 25% in the top ten. Material: peripheral blood mononuclear cells (PBMCs), obtained at baseline. The receptors shown here come from a human donor with classical Hodgkin lymphoma. Both conserved end residues are trimmed from each CDR3. Each record gives: J gene, V gene, D gene, CDR3 protein. D genes are given only for firm matches.

J gene: TRBJ1-5; V gene: TRBV20-1; D gene: TRBD1; CDR3 protein: SAGQVTQH
J gene: TRBJ2-2; V gene: TRBV6-5; D gene: NA; CDR3 protein: ASSYSSQSGELF
J gene: TRBJ1-3; V gene: TRBV5-1; D gene: TRBD1; CDR3 protein: ASSLVTGPGNTIY
J gene: TRBJ1-1; V gene: TRBV2; D gene: NA; CDR3 protein: ASDDTLSPEAF
J gene: TRBJ2-3; V gene: TRBV10-3; D gene: NA; CDR3 protein: AISEVGETTDTQY
J gene: TRBJ1-1; V gene: TRBV5-4; D gene: NA; CDR3 protein: ASSSGKVNTEAF
J gene: TRBJ1-3; V gene: TRBV18; D gene: TRBD1; CDR3 protein: ASSPLGQGQANTIY
J gene: TRBJ1-1; V gene: TRBV18; D gene: NA; CDR3 protein: ASSHRVNTEAF
J gene: TRBJ2-7; V gene: TRBV5-1; D gene: NA; CDR3 protein: ASSTQSGTSYEQY
J gene: TRBJ2-2; V gene: TRBV6-1; D gene: TRBD1; CDR3 protein: ASSEIMTGGTGELF
J gene: TRBJ2-2; V gene: TRBV27; D gene: TRBD2; CDR3 protein: ASKRTSGSYTGELF
J gene: TRBJ2-7; V gene: TRBV19; D gene: TRBD1; CDR3 protein: ASRHTRQGRNEQY
J gene: TRBJ2-2; V gene: TRBV6-6; D gene: NA; CDR3 protein: ASNWYTGELF
J gene: TRBJ2-7; V gene: TRBV2; D gene: NA; CDR3 protein: ASTLPDSYEQY
J gene: TRBJ2-5; V gene: TRBV7-2; D gene: NA; CDR3 protein: ASSPLGGETQY
J gene: TRBJ2-5; V gene: TRBV29-1; D gene: NA; CDR3 protein: SGPTRTQY
J gene: TRBJ2-3; V gene: TRBV18; D gene: TRBD1; CDR3 protein: ASSAVPGQGSDTQY
J gene: TRBJ2-2; V gene: TRBV7-6; D gene: NA; CDR3 protein: ASSLVGGHSTGELF
J gene: TRBJ2-7; V gene: TRBV18; D gene: NA; CDR3 protein: ASSPWAGYEQY
J gene: TRBJ1-1; V gene: TRBV18; D gene: NA; CDR3 protein: ASSPVLMNTEAF
J gene: TRBJ2-7; V gene: TRBV10-3; D gene: TRBD2; CDR3 protein: ATADPGLAGVPTYEQY
J gene: TRBJ2-5; V gene: TRBV29-1; D gene: TRBD1; CDR3 protein: SVEFGQGGRETQY
J gene: TRBJ1-1; V gene: TRBV21-1; D gene: NA; CDR3 protein: ASSKEGMGGSNTEAF
J gene: TRBJ2-7; V gene: TRBV4-1; D gene: TRBD1; CDR3 protein: ASSPQWGQADYEQY
J gene: TRBJ1-2; V gene: TRBV6-6; D gene: NA; CDR3 protein: ASSYGRDYGYT